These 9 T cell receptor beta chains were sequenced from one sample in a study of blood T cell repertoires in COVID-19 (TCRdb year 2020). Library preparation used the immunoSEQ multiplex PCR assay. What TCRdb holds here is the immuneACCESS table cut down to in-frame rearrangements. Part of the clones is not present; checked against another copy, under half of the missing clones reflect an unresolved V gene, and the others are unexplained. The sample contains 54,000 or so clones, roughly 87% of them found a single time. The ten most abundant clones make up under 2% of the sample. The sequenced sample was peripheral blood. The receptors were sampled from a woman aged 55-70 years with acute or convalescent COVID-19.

The CDR3 sequence: CASSLRQGGGTDTQYF. The DNA for the CDR3 is TGTGCCAGCAGCCTGAGACAGGGTGGGGGCACAGATACGCAGTATTTT. This chain uses TRBV9 with TRBJ2-3, with 7 bases lining up with TRBD1. V trimming: 4 bases; J trimming: 1 base; junction bases outside the gene matches: 9. Germline V gene lookup returns CDR1 SGDLS and CDR2 YYNGEE. The CDR3 contains 16 residues.

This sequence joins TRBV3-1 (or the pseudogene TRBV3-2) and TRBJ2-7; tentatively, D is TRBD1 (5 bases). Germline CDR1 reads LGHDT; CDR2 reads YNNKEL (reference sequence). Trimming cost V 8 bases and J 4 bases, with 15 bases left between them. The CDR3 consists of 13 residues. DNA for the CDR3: TGTGCCAGCGGCCGCCAGGGAATTTACGAGCAGTACTTC. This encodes CASGRQGIYEQYF.

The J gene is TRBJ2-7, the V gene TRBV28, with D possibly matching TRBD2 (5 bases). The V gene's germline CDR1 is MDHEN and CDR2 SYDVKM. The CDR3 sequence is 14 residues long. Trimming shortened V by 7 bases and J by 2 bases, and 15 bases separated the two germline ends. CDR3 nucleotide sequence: TGTGCCAGCAACTCGGGGTGGAGTCCCTACGAGCAGTACTTC. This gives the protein CASNSGWSPYEQYF.

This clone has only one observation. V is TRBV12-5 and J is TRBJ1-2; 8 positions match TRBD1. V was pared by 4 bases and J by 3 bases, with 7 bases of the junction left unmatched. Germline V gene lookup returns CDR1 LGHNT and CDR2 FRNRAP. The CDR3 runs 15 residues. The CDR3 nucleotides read TGTGCTAGTGGTTCCACCTTGACAGGGGACTATGGCTACACCTTC. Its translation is CASGSTLTGDYGYTF.

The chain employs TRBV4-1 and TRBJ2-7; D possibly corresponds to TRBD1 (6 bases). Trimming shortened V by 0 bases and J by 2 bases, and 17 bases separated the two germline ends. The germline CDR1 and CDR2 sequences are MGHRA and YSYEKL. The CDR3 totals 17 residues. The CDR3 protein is CASSQDRGGSVTYEQYF. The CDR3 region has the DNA TGCGCCAGCAGCCAAGATAGAGGGGGATCGGTAACCTACGAGCAGTACTTC.

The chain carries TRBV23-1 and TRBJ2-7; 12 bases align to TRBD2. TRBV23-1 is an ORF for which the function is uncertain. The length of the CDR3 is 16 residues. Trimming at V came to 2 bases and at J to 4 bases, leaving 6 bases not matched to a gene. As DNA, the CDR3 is TGCGCCAGCAGTCAACTAAGGACTAGCGGGGTGTACGAGCAGTACTTC. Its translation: CASSQLRTSGVYEQYF.

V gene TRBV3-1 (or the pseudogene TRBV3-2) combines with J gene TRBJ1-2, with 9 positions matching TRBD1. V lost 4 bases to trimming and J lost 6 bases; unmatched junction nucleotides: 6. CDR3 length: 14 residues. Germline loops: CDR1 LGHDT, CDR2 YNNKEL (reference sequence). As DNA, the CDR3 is TGTGCCAGCAGCCGCGGCGGGACAGGGAATGGCTACACCTTC. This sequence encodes CASSRGGTGNGYTF.

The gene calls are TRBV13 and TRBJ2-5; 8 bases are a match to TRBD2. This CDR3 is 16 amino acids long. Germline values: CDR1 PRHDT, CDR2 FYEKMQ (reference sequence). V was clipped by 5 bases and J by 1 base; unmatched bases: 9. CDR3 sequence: CASSVTSGLPQETQYF. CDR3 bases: TGTGCCAGCAGCGTAACTAGCGGCCTGCCCCAAGAGACCCAGTACTTC.

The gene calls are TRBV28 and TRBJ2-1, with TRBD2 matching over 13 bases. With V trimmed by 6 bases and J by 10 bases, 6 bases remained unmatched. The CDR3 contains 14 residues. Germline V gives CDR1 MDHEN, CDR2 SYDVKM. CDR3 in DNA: TGTGCCAGCAGGCCCGGACTAGCGGGAGTCGAGCAGTTCTTC. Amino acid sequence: CASRPGLAGVEQFF. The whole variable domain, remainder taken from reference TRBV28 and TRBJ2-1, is DVKVTQSSRYLVKRTGEKVFLECVQDMDHENMFWYRQDPGLGLRLIYFSYDVKMKEKGDIPEGYSVSREKKERFSLILESASTNQTSMYLCASRPGLAGVEQFFGPGTRLTVL.